The 7 T cell receptor beta chains presented below share a single source sample, sequenced in a study of T cell repertoires in cytomegalovirus infection. One entry per CDR3 protein, called by TCRdb with MiXCR from the reads. This sample has roughly 500,000 distinct CDR3 sequences; approximately 10% occur once, and the top ten carry 9.5% to 13%. Sequenced: PBMCs. These receptors originate from a human donor in good health (CMV status not recorded). Some clones in this sample may be carry-over from other donors' samples.

There are a few counts of this clonotype. The chain combines TRBV20-1 with TRBJ2-1; TRBD2 is a possible D gene (7 bases). Germline V CDR1 and CDR2: DFQATT, SNEGSKA (reference sequence). The CDR3 covers 14 residues. The V end was cut by 1 base, the J end by 8 bases, with 15 bases between. CDR3 protein: CSARGGRGGDEQFF. The CDR3 coding sequence is TGCAGTGCTAGAGGGGGCAGGGGAGGGGATGAGCAGTTCTTC.

This clonotype came up many times. This chain joins TRBV19 and TRBJ1-1, with unresolved D. V was trimmed by 5 bases and J by 0 bases, leaving 7 bases between them. The germline CDR1 and CDR2 sequences are LNHDA and SQIVND (reference sequence). The length of the CDR3 is 13 residues. The CDR3 sequence: CASSEVMNTEAFF. The CDR3 region has the DNA TGTGCCAGTAGTGAGGTTATGAACACTGAAGCTTTCTTT.

This rearrangement joins TRBV10-2 to TRBJ2-1, with unresolved D. CDR1 is WSHSY and CDR2 is SAAADI in the germline V gene. V lost 11 bases and J lost 4, with 18 bases in between. This CDR3 has 14 amino acids. The CDR3 coding sequence is TGCGCCTTCCAACTCCCAGGCCCTTACAATGAGCAGTTCTTC. It specifies CAFQLPGPYNEQFF.

At least ten counts were recorded for this clonotype. The rearrangement joins TRBV14 to TRBJ1-1; the D is unclear. V shed 1 base and J shed 5 bases, with 14 bases lying between them. The CDR3 is made up of 15 amino acids. Germline assignment: CDR1 SGHDN and CDR2 FVKESK. CDR3 sequence: CASSQVGRVGTEAFF. The CDR3 DNA follows: TGTGCCAGCAGCCAAGTAGGACGGGTTGGGACTGAAGCTTTCTTT.

In this sample, this clonotype turned up many times. The rearrangement joins TRBV6-1 to TRBJ2-6; D remains unclear. CDR1 and CDR2 (germline): MNHNS, SASEGT. The V and J ends lost 7 bases and 2 bases respectively, with 3 bases between them. The CDR3 loop spans 12 amino acids. The DNA of the CDR3 is TGTGCCAGCACCCCTGGGGCCAACGTCCTGACTTTC. This encodes CASTPGANVLTF.

This clonotype has at least ten counts. The V gene is TRBV25-1, the J gene TRBJ1-1; D perhaps matches TRBD1 (6 bases). This CDR3 is built from 13 residues. V was cut by 3 bases and J by 5 bases, with 10 bases left in between. Germline V CDR1 and CDR2: MGHDK, SYGVNS. The CDR3 is CASSDRDRTEAFF. CDR3 DNA sequence: TGTGCCAGCAGTGACCGAGACAGGACTGAAGCTTTCTTT.

This clonotype was counted at least ten times. The genes are TRBV4-2 and TRBJ1-5; the match to TRBD1 covers 7 bases. The CDR3 spans 14 residues. CDR1 LGHNA and CDR2 YNFKEQ come from the germline V gene. V shed 0 bases, J shed 4 bases, and the junction held 0 bases outside the gene matches. CDR3 DNA sequence: TGTGCCAGCAGCCAAGAACAGGGGAATCAGCCCCAGCATTTT. This sequence encodes CASSQEQGNQPQHF.